This TCR beta chain was captured in a study of T cell repertoires in cytomegalovirus infection. Study summary: Public TCR beta signatures provided an indication of both CMV infection and a matching HLA type. Study conclusions and caveats: HLA-C-restricted TCR beta clonotypes specific for CMV led the ex vivo response.

This clonotype was seen at least ten times. Antigen unknown. TCRdb itself ran the reads through MiXCR, one entry per CDR3 protein. The sample carries approximately 110,000 distinct CDR3 sequences, 25% to 35% recorded once. Trimming left V 1 base short and J 6 bases short, with 15 bases between. CDR1 SGHTA and CDR2 FQGNSA come from the germline V gene. This CDR3 contains 15 residues. This sequence originates from a human donor in good health (CMV status not recorded). Some clones in this sample may be carry-over from other donors' samples. The chain carries TRBV7-2 and TRBJ1-1; D gene ambiguous. Here the sequenced sample was CD8+ T cells from cultured PBMCs, taken from culture after CMV antigen stimulation. The CDR3 DNA reads TGTGCCAGCAGCTTAGAGGGTCTGGAGTATCCTGAAGCTTTCTTT. Translating gives CASSLEGLEYPEAFF.